The 12 T cell receptor beta chains presented below share a single source sample, sequenced in a study of T cell responses to AZD1222 COVID-19 vaccine. Profiling relied on immunoSEQ multiplex PCR, and the TCRdb table lists in-frame clones only, not all of them. In the table there are around 140,000 clones, roughly 87% of which are singletons. Material: peripheral blood, obtained 28 days after the second dose of the MenACWY control vaccine. Receptor source: an adult who received the MenACWY meningococcal vaccine as a control.

V usage is TRBV7-2 and J usage is TRBJ2-1; D remains unclear. This CDR3 has 15 residues. The germline gives CDR1 SGHTA, CDR2 FQGNSA. With 4 bases removed from V and 0 bases from J, the gap between germline ends came to 10 bases. The CDR3: CASSSDGRSYNEQFF. CDR3 DNA sequence: TGTGCCAGCAGCTCAGACGGCCGCTCCTACAATGAGCAGTTCTTC.

The J gene is TRBJ1-3, the V gene TRBV11-1; D possibly corresponds to TRBD1 (6 bases). V lost 4 bases, J lost 4 bases, and 14 bases lay in between. CDR3 length: 15 amino acids. Germline CDR1 and CDR2: SGHAT and FQDESV (reference sequence). For the CDR3, the DNA is TGTGCCAGCAGCTGGACCGACGGGACAGGAAACACCATATATTTT. Translating it yields CASSWTDGTGNTIYF.

The chain carries TRBV2 and TRBJ1-5, with D possibly being TRBD1 (5 bases). The CDR3 is 17 amino acids. The V gene lost 7 bases and the J gene lost 0 bases, with 19 bases spanning the gap. Germline V gives CDR1 SNHLY, CDR2 FYNNEI. CDR3 protein: CASKRIGAGFSNQPQHF. Written as DNA, the CDR3 is TGTGCCAGCAAGCGAATAGGGGCAGGGTTTAGCAATCAGCCCCAGCATTTT.

This chain uses TRBV28 with TRBJ1-3, with 7 bases lining up with TRBD1. The ends lost 6 bases at V and 0 bases at J; junction bases unmatched: 5. The CDR3 is made up of 15 amino acids. The germline CDR1 and CDR2 sequences are MDHEN and SYDVKM. CDR3 in DNA: TGTGCCAGCAGCTGGGGACAGCCCTCTGGAAACACCATATATTTT. It specifies CASSWGQPSGNTIYF.

The V and J genes are TRBV5-8 and TRBJ2-3; D is perhaps TRBD2 (7 bases). Germline CDR1 is SGHTS and CDR2 is YDEGEE. The germline V and J ends were trimmed by 3 bases and 4 bases, with 15 bases remaining between them. This CDR3 is 15 amino acids long. CDR3 coding DNA: TGTGCCAGCAGCTCTTATGGGGGGGCGGCAGATACGCAGTATTTT. Protein sequence: CASSSYGGAADTQYF. The full variable domain, with the rest looked up from reference TRBV5-8 and TRBJ2-3, is EAGVTQSPTHLIKTRGQQATLRCSPISGHTSVYWYQQALGLGLQFLLWYDEGEERNRGNFPPRFSGRQFPNYSSELNVNALELEDSALYLCASSSYGGAADTQYFGPGTRLTVL.

V is TRBV10-1 and J is TRBJ1-5; weak D call: TRBD1 (5 bases). Looked up from germline, CDR1 is WNHNN and CDR2 is SYGVQD (reference sequence). This CDR3 comprises 15 residues. The germline V and J ends were trimmed by 2 bases and 6 bases, with 14 bases remaining between them. The CDR3 spells CASSEEGANGQPQHF. As DNA, the CDR3 is TGCGCCAGCAGTGAGGAAGGGGCGAACGGTCAGCCCCAGCATTTT.

CDR3 nucleotides: TGTGCCAGCAGTTCTCCGGACACCAAAAACATTCAGTACTTC. It codes for CASSSPDTKNIQYF. The V and J genes are TRBV28 and TRBJ2-4; TRBD1 might be the D (5 bases). Germline V gene sequence: CDR1 MDHEN, CDR2 SYDVKM. The CDR3 spans 14 residues. V was pared by 4 bases and J by 2 bases, with 9 bases between.

The gene calls are TRBV4-3 and TRBJ1-1; possibly TRBD1 for D (5 bases). The CDR3 is 14 residues long. Germline V gene data show CDR1 as LGHNA and CDR2 as YSLEER. Trimming stripped 3 bases from V and 3 bases from J, with 11 bases between. As DNA, the CDR3 is TGCGCCAGCAGCCACAGAGGGGTGTACACTGAAGCTTTCTTT. Encoded protein: CASSHRGVYTEAFF.

The chain couples TRBV27 to TRBJ1-1, with TRBD1 matching 7 bases. This CDR3 spans 16 amino acids. With 4 bases clipped from V and 1 base from J, the junction kept 9 bases outside the gene matches. The V gene's germline CDR1 is MNHEY and CDR2 SMNVEV (reference sequence). The CDR3 loop reads CASSSQRRDRNTEAFF. The CDR3 DNA sequence: TGTGCCAGCAGTTCCCAGCGGCGGGACAGGAACACTGAAGCTTTCTTT.

The rearrangement joins TRBV19 to TRBJ1-2, with 7 bases lining up with TRBD1. V dropped 7 bases and J dropped 2; count of bases not matched to a gene: 7. Germline V gene data show CDR1 as LNHDA and CDR2 as SQIVND (reference sequence). The CDR3 is made up of 14 amino acids. The CDR3 sequence is CASIQETGNYGYTF. The CDR3 bases are TGTGCCAGTATACAAGAGACAGGGAACTATGGCTACACCTTC.

The genes are TRBV5-1 and TRBJ2-2, with TRBD1 matching over 8 bases. This CDR3 comprises 16 residues. Trimming cost V 4 bases and J 4 bases; bases outside gene matches: 9. Germline V gives CDR1 SGHRS, CDR2 YFSETQ. The CDR3 sequence is CASSPATGAGTGELFF. The CDR3, as DNA: TGCGCCAGCAGCCCGGCGACAGGGGCGGGCACCGGGGAGCTGTTTTTT.

This clone appeared a few times. The gene calls are TRBV7-2 and TRBJ1-5; TRBD1 might be the D (6 bases). CDR1 is SGHTA, CDR2 FQGNSA, per germline. V shed 2 bases and J shed 2 bases, with 10 bases lying between them. The CDR3 is made up of 15 amino acids. The DNA for the CDR3 is TGTGCCAGCAGCTTACTGGGGGCGGGCAATCAGCCCCAGCATTTT. As protein: CASSLLGAGNQPQHF. Drawing the rest from reference TRBV7-2 and TRBJ1-5, the complete variable domain is GAGVSQSPSNKVTEKGKDVELRCDPISGHTALYWYRQSLGQGLEFLIYFQGNSAPDKSGLPSDRFSAERTGGSVSTLTIQRTQQEDSAVYLCASSLLGAGNQPQHFGDGTRLSIL.